This T cell receptor beta chain is drawn from a study of T cell responses to AZD1222 COVID-19 vaccine. The junction had 5 bases not matched to a gene; V was cut back by 4 bases and J by 1 base. The CDR3 totals 15 residues. Germline CDR1 and CDR2: LNHDA and SQIVND (reference sequence). The repertoire was sequenced with immunoSEQ multiplex PCR; TCRdb's copy has only in-frame clones and lacks some. The table records some 120,000 clones, more than 75% of them present only once. This clone was observed a single time. This clonotype originated in an adult in good health. Material: peripheral blood, obtained on day 0 of AZD1222 vaccination. This sequence joins TRBV19 and TRBJ1-1; 8 bases agree with TRBD1. DNA for the CDR3: TGTGCCAGTAGTACGACCGGGACAGGGAACACTGAAGCTTTCTTT. Its protein is CASSTTGTGNTEAFF.